Described below is a single T cell receptor (beta chain) sequence and its context. Antigen specificity is unknown. TCRdb keeps only in-frame clones here, not all; method: immunoSEQ multiplex PCR. The sample shows under 60,000 clones, 76% of them seen only once. These data originate in a study of vaccination effects on CD4 cells after COVID-19. Study context: Among convalescent patients, two provided samples 16 days and one week before vaccination.

Pools of viral peptides were used by the ViraFEST assay to expand antigen-specific CD4+ T cells ahead of sequencing. CD4+ T cells were isolated after nine to ten days of culture. Sometime from March through December 2020, the person acquired a SARS-CoV-2 infection that PCR confirmed. After over 1.5 million PBMC were placed in each well, they were cultured with roughly 10 IU/ml IL-2 and 8 to 10 ug/ml peptides. HIV-1 Nef peptides, pooled, formed the negative control culture. With 3 bases removed from V and 2 bases from J, the gap between germline ends came to 12 bases. The length of the CDR3 is 15 residues. The germline CDR1 and CDR2 sequences are KGHDR and SFDVKD. Overall study results and limits: Few convalescent patients and no early post-infection timepoints were included in the study.

The input for sequencing was CD4+ T cells from PBMCs cultured with HIV peptides, taken before COVID-19 vaccination. The subset: HIV-1 Nef peptide pool negative control/reference culture. This sequence originates from a human donor who had a prior SARS-CoV-2 infection. The rearrangement links TRBV24-1 to TRBJ2-5; D might be TRBD2 (5 bases). The CDR3 DNA reads TGTGCCACCAGTGATCCCGGACGGGGTCAAGAGACCCAGTACTTC. Its translation: CATSDPGRGQETQYF.